This TCR beta chain was observed in a study of long-term antiretroviral therapy in people with HIV. The authors ran the immunoSEQ assay, v3.0, at survey level. This table comes from immunoSEQ multiplex PCR, and its TCRdb copy is limited to in-frame clones, with some not included. Of roughly 25,000 clones listed, around 79% are singletons. CDR3 length equals 14 residues. The ends were cut back, 6 bases at V and 6 bases at J, with 15 bases in the middle. CDR1 is MNHNY, CDR2 SVGAGI, per germline (reference sequence). Study-level results: Blood obtained between the mid-2000s and the late 2010s may reflect older ART regimens. The repertoire was dominated at all time points by clones expanded before ART.

In regard to this clone: Its antigen is as yet unknown.

The sequencing used unsorted PBMCs, collected 2.1 years after starting antiretroviral therapy. This TCR was recovered from a man aged 25-45 years with HIV. This chain joins TRBV6-6 and TRBJ1-5; D is undetermined. This chain's CDR3 is CASRPGPTGQPQHF. The CDR3 nucleotides are TGTGCCAGCAGACCCGGACCGACCGGTCAGCCCCAGCATTTT.